This entry concerns a single T cell receptor (beta chain). cDNA reverse transcribed from extracted RNA served as the sequencing template. Only in-frame clones appear in the TCRdb table, and some are missing; sequencing was by immunoSEQ multiplex PCR. The table has 80,000 to 100,000 clones, about 40% seen once. This CDR3 contains 15 residues. V dropped 1 base and J dropped 3; count of bases not matched to a gene: 5. This sample was included in a study of CD8+ T cells in alopecia areata. Study-level background: Tofacitinib administration to treated patients was oral, at 5 to 10 mg twice daily.

The sequence was obtained from a human donor with alopecia areata. The sequencing sample was made of CD4+ T cells sorted from blood. This chain joins TRBV23-1 and TRBJ2-5; TRBD2 matches at 7 bases. TRBV23-1 is an ORF, with its function uncertain. DNA of the CDR3: TGCGCCAGCAGTCAATTCCCTAGCGGCGAAGAGACCCAGTACTTC. Its translation: CASSQFPSGEETQYF.